The 31 T cell receptor beta chains given below trace back to one sample, sequenced in a study of OX40 agonist ivuxolimab in advanced cancers. This table comes from immunoSEQ multiplex PCR, and its TCRdb copy is limited to in-frame clones, with some not included. Of tens of thousands of clones listed, approximately 89% were seen once; the top ten hold approximately 0.36%. Sequences were derived from CD4+ or CD8+ T cells sorted from blood, sampled in a trial of the OX40 agonist ivuxolimab. The receptors come from an adult with an advanced solid tumor such as melanoma, head and neck, liver or kidney cancer.

Points on this clone: Germline is not matched at one junction end, which may reflect a read error. The V and J genes are TRBV27 and TRBJ2-7; 12 bases fit TRBD2. The CDR3 contains 16 residues. The germline gives CDR1 MNHEY, CDR2 SMNVEV (reference sequence). This CDR3 is CASRLFGLAGNYEQYF. The DNA of the CDR3 is TGTGCCAGCAGATTATTCGGACTAGCGGGAAACTACGAGCAGTACTTC.

V and J are TRBV4-3 and TRBJ2-7; 11 bases are a match to TRBD2. Trimming at V came to 4 bases and at J to 5 bases, leaving 7 bases not matched to a gene. Germline CDR1 and CDR2: LGHNA and YSLEER. This CDR3 comprises 15 residues. The CDR3 loop is CASSLIAGGPHEQYF. The DNA for the CDR3 is TGCGCCAGCAGCCTAATAGCGGGAGGGCCTCACGAGCAGTACTTC.

The chain joins TRBV6-6 to TRBJ1-1, with D unresolved. The CDR3 is 13 amino acids. Deletions cut 10 bases from V and 0 bases from J, with 12 bases between. Germline values: CDR1 MNHNY, CDR2 SVGAGI (reference sequence). The CDR3 DNA follows: TGTGCCACCCTGACGGGCTTGAACACTGAAGCTTTCTTT. Amino acid sequence: CATLTGLNTEAFF.

The chain joins TRBV6-6 to TRBJ2-7; a weak D match, TRBD1 (6 bases). V was cut by 2 bases and J by 4 bases, with 12 bases left in between. CDR1 and CDR2 from the germline V gene are MNHNY and SVGAGI (reference sequence). There are 14 residues in the CDR3. The CDR3 coding sequence is TGTGCCAGCAGTTACGTGGACAGAGAGTACGAGCAGTACTTC. It is translated as CASSYVDREYEQYF.

The chain couples TRBV19 to TRBJ1-1; D is possibly TRBD1 (6 bases). This CDR3 comprises 13 residues. Trimming removed 4 bases at V and 11 bases at J, with 17 bases between. Germline V gene data show CDR1 as LNHDA and CDR2 as SQIVND (reference sequence). CDR3 coding DNA: TGTGCCAGTAGTACAGTTTCAGGGGCTGGCGCTTTCTTT. Translation gives CASSTVSGAGAFF.

V gene TRBV4-2 combines with J gene TRBJ1-6, with 7 bases matching TRBD1. Per germline, CDR1 LGHNA and CDR2 YNFKEQ. Trimming cost V 4 bases and J 8 bases; bases outside gene matches: 11. The CDR3 has 16 residues. This CDR3 is CASSPQGELLDSPLHF. The CDR3 bases are TGTGCCAGCAGCCCCCAGGGGGAGCTCTTGGATTCACCCCTCCACTTT.

V gene TRBV28 combines with J gene TRBJ1-5, with 8 positions matching TRBD1. Germline-derived CDR1 and CDR2 are MDHEN and SYDVKM. V dropped 6 bases and J dropped 7; count of bases not matched to a gene: 8. The CDR3 has 14 amino acids. The CDR3 is CASSRTGYLQPQHF. CDR3 nucleotides: TGTGCCAGCAGCCGGACAGGGTATCTCCAGCCCCAGCATTTT.

The rearrangement joins TRBV5-6 to TRBJ1-6; 8 bases map to TRBD1. The V and J ends lost 4 bases and 5 bases, in that order; junction bases with no gene match: 14. Germline CDR1 reads SGHDT; CDR2 reads YYEEEE. This CDR3 comprises 18 residues. The DNA for the CDR3 is TGTGCCAGCAGCCCTGACAGGGGAAGAGGTTTAGATAATTCACCCCTCCACTTT. It codes for CASSPDRGRGLDNSPLHF.

This chain joins TRBV5-1 and TRBJ1-2; D is unresolved. The CDR3 has 13 amino acids. V was clipped by 2 bases and J by 1 base, with 6 bases between them. Germline V gene data show CDR1 as SGHRS and CDR2 as YFSETQ. This chain's CDR3 is CASSLVGNYGYTF. The CDR3 nucleotides are TGCGCCAGCAGCTTAGTCGGTAACTATGGCTACACCTTC.

V and J are TRBV11-3 and TRBJ2-5; D is unclear. The germline V gene has CDR1 SGHNT and CDR2 YENEEA. This CDR3 has 13 residues. Deletions cut 2 bases from V and 1 base from J, with 5 bases between. CDR3 DNA sequence: TGTGCCAGCAGCTTAAACAGCCAAGAGACCCAGTACTTC. Translated: CASSLNSQETQYF. Filled out from reference TRBV11-3 and TRBJ2-5, the complete variable domain reads EAGVVQSPRYKIIEKKQPVAFWCNPISGHNTLYWYLQNLGQGPELLIRYENEEAVDDSQLPKDRFSAERLKGVDSTLKIQPAELGDSAVYLCASSLNSQETQYFGPGTRLLVL.

This chain uses TRBV10-3 with TRBJ1-3, with D uncertain. The germline gives CDR1 ENHRY, CDR2 SYGVKD. The V gene lost 3 bases and the J gene lost 3 bases, with 12 bases spanning the gap. CDR3 length equals 15 residues. CDR3 in amino acids: CAISDRKNGGNTIYF. Here the CDR3 DNA reads TGTGCCATCAGTGACCGGAAAAACGGTGGAAACACCATATATTTT.

The J gene is TRBJ1-1, the V gene TRBV5-1; D is perhaps TRBD1 (6 bases). The CDR3 runs 14 residues. V was cut by 1 base and J by 2 bases, with 9 bases left in between. CDR1 and CDR2 from the germline V gene are SGHRS and YFSETQ. DNA of the CDR3: TGCGCCAGCAGCTTGCAGGGGTCCAACACTGAAGCTTTCTTT. The encoded protein is CASSLQGSNTEAFF.

V usage is TRBV4-1 and J usage is TRBJ1-1; D may be TRBD1 (5 bases). The CDR3 has 16 amino acids. Trimming cost V 1 base and J 1 base, with 13 bases left between them. Per the germline V gene, CDR1 is MGHRA and CDR2 is YSYEKL. CDR3 nucleotide sequence: TGCGCCAGCAGCCAAGGGCAAGGACACCCGAACACTGAAGCTTTCTTT. Protein: CASSQGQGHPNTEAFF.

This sequence joins TRBV7-8 and TRBJ1-5; TRBD1 might be the D (5 bases). Germline values: CDR1 SGHVS, CDR2 FQNEAQ. CDR3 length: 14 amino acids. Trimming stripped 1 base from V and 5 bases from J, with 9 bases between. The CDR3 DNA sequence: TGTGCCAGCAGCTTAGATGGGGGATATCAGCCCCAGCATTTT. Translating gives CASSLDGGYQPQHF.

The chain carries TRBV4-3 and TRBJ1-5, with D unclear. Germline lookup yields CDR1 LGHNA and CDR2 YSLEER. Deletions cut 0 bases from V and 4 bases from J, with 13 bases between. The CDR3 is 16 amino acids. CDR3 in DNA: TGCGCCAGCAGCCAAGATCGGCGACCAACAAATCAGCCCCAGCATTTT. Protein: CASSQDRRPTNQPQHF.

V usage is TRBV7-3 and J usage is TRBJ2-2; TRBD2 aligns across 7 bases. Looked up from germline, CDR1 is SGHTA and CDR2 is FQGTGA. This CDR3 has 15 residues. Losses at the gene ends were 1 base for V and 4 bases for J; bases not matched to a gene: 3. This CDR3 reads CASSLKTSTTGELFF. DNA for the CDR3: TGTGCCAGCAGCTTAAAGACTAGCACCACCGGGGAGCTGTTTTTT. Drawing the rest from reference TRBV7-3 and TRBJ2-2, the complete variable domain is GAGVSQTPSNKVTEKGKYVELRCDPISGHTALYWYRQSLGQGPEFLIYFQGTGAADDSGLPNDRFFAVRPEGSVSTLKIQRTERGDSAVYLCASSLKTSTTGELFFGEGSRLTVL.

The chain employs TRBV7-2 and TRBJ2-7; D gene ambiguous. With 0 bases removed from V and 2 bases from J, the gap between germline ends came to 14 bases. The CDR3 sequence is 16 residues long. In germline, CDR1 is SGHTA, CDR2 FQGNSA. CDR3 nucleotides: TGTGCCAGCAGCTTAGCCCCCTGGGCAGAAGCCTACGAGCAGTACTTC. Its translation is CASSLAPWAEAYEQYF.

The chain recombines TRBV5-5 with TRBJ2-1, with 9 bases lining up with TRBD2. Germline V gives CDR1 SGHKS, CDR2 YYEKEE (reference sequence). The CDR3 is 15 residues long. Trimming took 0 bases from V and 7 from J; bases not matched to a gene: 5. In nucleotides, the CDR3 is TGTGCCAGCAGCTTGGCTAGCGGGGTGGGGAATGAGCAGTTCTTC. Residues: CASSLASGVGNEQFF.

This chain connects TRBV7-2 to TRBJ2-5; 9 bases are shared with TRBD1. V shed 5 bases, J shed 3 bases, and the junction held 4 bases outside the gene matches. The germline CDR1 and CDR2 sequences are SGHTA and FQGNSA. This CDR3 has 14 residues. CDR3 in amino acids: CASSQTGGKETQYF. The CDR3 region has the DNA TGTGCCAGCAGCCAGACAGGGGGGAAAGAGACCCAGTACTTC.

The V gene is TRBV15, the J gene TRBJ1-5; 7 nucleotides agree with TRBD1. This CDR3 comprises 15 residues. Germline V gene sequence: CDR1 LNHNV, CDR2 YYDKDF (reference sequence). Trimming cost V 4 bases and J 6 bases; bases outside gene matches: 9. Here the CDR3 reads CATSITPGGGQPQHF. As DNA, the CDR3 is TGTGCCACCAGCATTACCCCAGGGGGGGGTCAGCCCCAGCATTTT.

This rearrangement joins TRBV27 to TRBJ1-2; D is unclear. In germline, CDR1 is MNHEY, CDR2 SMNVEV (reference sequence). With 3 bases removed from V and 2 bases from J, the gap between germline ends came to 16 bases. The CDR3 runs 16 residues. The CDR3 loop is CASSLAPHSGNYGYTF. The CDR3 nucleotides read TGTGCCAGCAGTTTGGCCCCACATAGTGGGAACTATGGCTACACCTTC.

V usage is TRBV27 and J usage is TRBJ2-1; D uncertain. V gave up 4 bases and J gave up 0 bases, with 10 bases separating them. The CDR3 totals 15 residues. Germline CDR1 is MNHEY and CDR2 is SMNVEV (reference sequence). The CDR3 loop is CASSYLVGSYNEQFF. DNA for the CDR3: TGTGCCAGCAGTTACCTTGTGGGCTCCTACAATGAGCAGTTCTTC.

V gene TRBV2 combines with J gene TRBJ2-2; no clear D. The CDR3 covers 15 residues. Trimming cost V 6 bases and J 6 bases, with 17 bases left between them. Germline values: CDR1 SNHLY, CDR2 FYNNEI. The CDR3 nucleotides are TGTGCCAGCAGAGTTGCTTTACACTTTGCCGGGGAGCTGTTTTTT. It is translated as CASRVALHFAGELFF.

V is TRBV14 and J is TRBJ1-4, with 8 bases matching TRBD1. Trimming took 4 bases from V and 8 from J; bases not matched to a gene: 18. Germline-derived CDR1 and CDR2 are SGHDN and FVKESK. This CDR3 spans 18 amino acids. The CDR3, as DNA: TGTGCCAGCAGCCCCCGGGTGGGGACAGGAGGCTCTGACGAAAAACTGTTTTTT. This gives the protein CASSPRVGTGGSDEKLFF.

The chain uses TRBV11-1 and TRBJ2-7, with TRBD1 identical over 8 bases. V gave up 4 bases and J gave up 8 bases; unmatched junction bases: 10. This CDR3 has 14 residues. The V gene's germline CDR1 is SGHAT and CDR2 FQDESV (reference sequence). CDR3 nucleotide sequence: TGTGCCAGCAGCTCCGGGACAGGCGATCTCCAGCAGTACTTC. Its protein product is CASSSGTGDLQQYF.

J is TRBJ1-1 and V is TRBV30; D is ambiguous. Trimming cost V 0 bases and J 5 bases, with 7 bases left between them. The germline gives CDR1 GTSNPN, CDR2 SVGIG (reference sequence). The CDR3 contains 12 residues. In DNA form, the CDR3 reads TGTGCCTGGAGTGTAAGGAATACTGAAGCTTTCTTT. Translating gives CAWSVRNTEAFF.

Of note for this clone: Other DNA variants within this sample encode the same CDR3. The V call is TRBV7-2, the J call TRBJ1-1; D is undetermined. Trimming removed 1 base at V and 2 bases at J, with 5 bases between. The CDR3 is 13 residues long. Germline lookup yields CDR1 SGHTA and CDR2 FQGNSA. The CDR3 sequence is CASSLDQNTEAFF. In nucleotides, the CDR3 is TGTGCCAGCAGCTTAGATCAAAACACTGAAGCTTTCTTT.

This clone came up a few times. The chain couples TRBV18 to TRBJ1-6; TRBD1 agrees at 10 bases. Germline V gene sequence: CDR1 KGHSH, CDR2 LQKENI. J lost 10 bases, V lost 5 bases, and 5 bases had no gene match. The CDR3 extends over 14 amino acids. As DNA, the CDR3 is TGTGCCAGCTCAATGGGACAGGGGAAATCACCCCTCCACTTT. Translation gives CASSMGQGKSPLHF. Full variable domain (missing parts from reference TRBV18 and TRBJ1-6): NAGVMQNPRHLVRRRGQEARLRCSPMKGHSHVYWYRQLPEEGLKFMVYLQKENIIDESGMPKERFSAEFPKEGPSILRIQQVVRGDSAAYFCASSMGQGKSPLHFGNGTRLTVT.

The chain carries TRBV18 and TRBJ2-1, with 9 nucleotides matching TRBD2. V was clipped by 2 bases and J by 5 bases; unmatched bases: 4. This CDR3 is 15 amino acids long. Germline assignment: CDR1 KGHSH and CDR2 LQKENI. In nucleotides, the CDR3 is TGTGCCAGCTCACCAACGGGACTAGCTGACAATGAGCAGTTCTTC. Translated, it gives CASSPTGLADNEQFF.

V gene TRBV30 combines with J gene TRBJ1-6, with D perhaps matching TRBD1 (6 bases). Trimming left V 5 bases short and J 4 bases short, with 15 bases between. Germline V lookup: CDR1 GTSNPN, CDR2 SVGIG (reference sequence). The CDR3 is made up of 15 amino acids. CDR3 sequence (DNA): TGTGCCTGGGCCGACCCGGACAGTTATAATTCACCCCTCCACTTT. It encodes CAWADPDSYNSPLHF.

The V gene is TRBV10-3, the J gene TRBJ1-2; D may be TRBD1 (5 bases). The germline V gene encodes CDR1 ENHRY and CDR2 SYGVKD. The CDR3 covers 14 residues. V was shortened by 6 bases and J by 1 base, with 12 bases between the two germline ends. CDR3 sequence reads: CAIRNGALNYGYTF. DNA of the CDR3: TGTGCCATCAGAAACGGGGCGCTTAACTATGGCTACACCTTC.